The text below deals with one T cell receptor (beta chain). What it recognizes is unknown. The sample originates from a study of cytomegalovirus exposure and HLA in healthy donors. Trimming removed 1 base from V and 5 bases from J; junction bases left unmatched: 4. The CDR3 consists of 15 residues. The germline CDR1 and CDR2 sequences are SGHAT and FQNNGV. Points from the study as a whole: Subsequent analysis of the 120 or so validation repertoires found a tendency for first-cohort TCR clusters to co-occur.

The protocol was immunoSEQ multiplex PCR, while the TCRdb copy is restricted to in-frame clones and leaves out a portion. Of 70,000 to 85,000 clones listed, around 94% were seen once; the top ten hold 1.5% to 2%. The clonotype was recovered from a woman aged 18-30 years in good health and CMV-seropositive. The chain is built from TRBV11-2 and TRBJ2-1, with 8 bases aligning to TRBD2. Sequencing was carried out using PBMCs. The CDR3 region has the DNA TGTGCCAGCAGCTTAGTAGCGGGGCCTAACAATGAGCAGTTCTTC. Protein product: CASSLVAGPNNEQFF. The whole variable domain, remainder taken from reference TRBV11-2 and TRBJ2-1, is EAGVAQSPRYKIIEKRQSVAFWCNPISGHATLYWYQQILGQGPKLLIQFQNNGVVDDSQLPKDRFSAERLKGVDSTLKIQPAKLEDSAVYLCASSLVAGPNNEQFFGPGTRLTVL.